This is a list of T cell receptor beta chains from one sample in a study of blood T cells in healthy people across ages. MiXCR, applied by TCRdb to the 5' RACE reads, yields one record per CDR3 protein. The profile shows over 1,200,000 distinct CDR3 sequences, approximately 60% of them singletons. The sequencing input was blood. Receptors were obtained from a man aged 18 to 35 in good health. The CDR3 runs from the conserved cysteine through the conserved F or W. The D gene is left open where the match is weak. Not every row has a clone size; where given, it reads once, few, many or a size class.

V gene: TRBV20-1
J gene: TRBJ2-7
clone size: few
D gene: TRBD1
CDR3 protein: CSASADRDSSYEQYF
CDR3 DNA: TGCAGTGCTAGCGCCGACCGGGACAGCTCCTACGAGCAGTACTTC

V gene: TRBV5-1
J gene: TRBJ1-5
clone size: NA
D gene: TRBD1
CDR3 protein: CASSWTGGYQPQHF
CDR3 DNA: TGCGCCAGCAGCTGGACAGGGGGCTATCAGCCCCAGCATTTT

V gene: TRBV6-5
J gene: TRBJ2-2
clone size: NA
D gene: TRBD1
CDR3 protein: CASSYTAGGETGELFF
CDR3 DNA: TGTGCCAGCAGTTACACGGCAGGGGGTGAGACCGGGGAGCTGTTTTTT

V gene: TRBV6-1
J gene: TRBJ2-7
clone size: NA
D gene: TRBD1
CDR3 protein: CASSVRDSGPYEQYF
CDR3 DNA: TGTGCCAGCAGTGTCCGGGACAGCGGACCCTACGAGCAGTACTTC

V gene: TRBV18
J gene: TRBJ2-2
clone size: once
D gene: TRBD2
CDR3 protein: CASSPPGLAGVTGELFF
CDR3 DNA: TGTGCCAGCTCACCACCGGGGCTAGCGGGAGTCACCGGGGAGCTGTTTTTT

V gene: TRBV12-3/TRBV12-4
J gene: TRBJ1-2
clone size: NA
D gene: NA
CDR3 protein: CASSLKGYDGYTF
CDR3 DNA: TGTGCCAGCAGTTTAAAGGGGTACGATGGCTACACCTTC

V gene: TRBV29-1
J gene: TRBJ2-3
clone size: NA
D gene: TRBD2
CDR3 protein: CSAELPAGVTDTQYF
CDR3 DNA: TGCAGCGCTGAACTCCCAGCGGGAGTGACAGATACGCAGTATTTT

V gene: TRBV4-1
J gene: TRBJ2-7
clone size: NA
D gene: NA
CDR3 protein: CASSPSPGTPKYEQYF
CDR3 DNA: TGCGCCAGCAGCCCCTCGCCCGGCACCCCCAAATACGAGCAGTACTTC

V gene: TRBV6-2/TRBV6-3
J gene: TRBJ2-4
clone size: once
D gene: NA
CDR3 protein: CASSSEGPDF
CDR3 DNA: TGTGCCAGCAGCTCCGAGGGACCGGACTTC

V gene: TRBV5-5
J gene: TRBJ2-3
clone size: NA
D gene: NA
CDR3 protein: CASSLMSGESDTQYF
CDR3 DNA: TGTGCCAGCAGCTTGATGAGCGGAGAGTCAGATACGCAGTATTTT

V gene: TRBV4-1
J gene: TRBJ1-2
clone size: NA
D gene: TRBD1
CDR3 protein: CASSQGSWTGGYGYTF
CDR3 DNA: TGCGCCAGCAGCCAAGGATCCTGGACAGGGGGGTACGGCTACACCTTC